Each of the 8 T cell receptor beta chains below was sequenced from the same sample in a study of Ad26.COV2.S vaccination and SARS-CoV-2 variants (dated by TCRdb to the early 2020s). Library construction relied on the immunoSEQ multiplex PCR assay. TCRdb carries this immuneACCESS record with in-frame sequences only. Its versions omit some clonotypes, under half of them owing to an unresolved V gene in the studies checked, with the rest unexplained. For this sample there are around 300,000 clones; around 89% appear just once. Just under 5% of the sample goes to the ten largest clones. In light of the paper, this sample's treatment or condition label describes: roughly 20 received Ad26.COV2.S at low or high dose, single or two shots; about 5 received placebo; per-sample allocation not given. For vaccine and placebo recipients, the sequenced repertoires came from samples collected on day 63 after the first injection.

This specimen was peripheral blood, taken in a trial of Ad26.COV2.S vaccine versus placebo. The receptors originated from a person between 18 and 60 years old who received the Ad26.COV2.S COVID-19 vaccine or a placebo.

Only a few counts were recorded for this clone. The CDR3 is CASNRDYGYTF. CDR3 sequence (DNA): TGTGCCAGCAATAGGGACTATGGCTACACCTTC. The chain links TRBV2 to TRBJ1-2; D unresolved. The length of the CDR3 is 11 residues. V lost 7 bases to trimming and J lost 3 bases, with 6 bases between them. Germline-derived CDR1 and CDR2 are SNHLY and FYNNEI.

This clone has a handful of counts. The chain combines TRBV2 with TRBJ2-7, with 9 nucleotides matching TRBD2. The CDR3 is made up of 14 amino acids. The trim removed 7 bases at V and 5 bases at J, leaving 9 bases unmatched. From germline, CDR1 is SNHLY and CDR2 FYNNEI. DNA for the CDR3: TGTGCCAGCAAAAGGGCGGGAGGGGCCCACGAGCAGTACTTC. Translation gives CASKRAGGAHEQYF.

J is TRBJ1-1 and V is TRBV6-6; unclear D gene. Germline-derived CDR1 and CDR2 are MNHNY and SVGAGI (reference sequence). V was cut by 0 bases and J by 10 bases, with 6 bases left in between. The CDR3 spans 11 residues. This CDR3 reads CASSYSSGAFF. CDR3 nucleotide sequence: TGTGCCAGCAGTTACTCCTCGGGAGCTTTCTTT.

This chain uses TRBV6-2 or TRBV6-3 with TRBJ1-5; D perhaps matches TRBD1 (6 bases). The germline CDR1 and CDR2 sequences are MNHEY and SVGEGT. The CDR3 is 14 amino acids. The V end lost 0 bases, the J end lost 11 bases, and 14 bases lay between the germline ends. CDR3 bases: TGTGCCAGCAGTTACTCCCGGGGGAAGGGGGCCCAGCATTTT. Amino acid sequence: CASSYSRGKGAQHF.

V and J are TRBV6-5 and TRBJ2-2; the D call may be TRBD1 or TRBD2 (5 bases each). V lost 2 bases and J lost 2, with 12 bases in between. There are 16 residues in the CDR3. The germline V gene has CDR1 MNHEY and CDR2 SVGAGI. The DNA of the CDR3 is TGTGCCAGCAGTTACCGGGACGTTGTAAACACCGGGGAGCTGTTTTTT. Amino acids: CASSYRDVVNTGELFF.

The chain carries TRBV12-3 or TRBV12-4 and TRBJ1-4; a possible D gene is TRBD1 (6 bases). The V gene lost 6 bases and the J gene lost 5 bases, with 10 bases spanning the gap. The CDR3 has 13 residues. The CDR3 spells CASRPGQNEKLFF. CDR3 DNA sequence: TGTGCCAGCAGACCAGGACAGAATGAAAAACTGTTTTTT.

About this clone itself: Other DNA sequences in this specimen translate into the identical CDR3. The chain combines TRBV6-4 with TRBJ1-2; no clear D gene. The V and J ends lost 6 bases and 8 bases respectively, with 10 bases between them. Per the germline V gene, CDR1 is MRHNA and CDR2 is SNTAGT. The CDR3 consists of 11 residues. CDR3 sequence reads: CASSPVGGYTF. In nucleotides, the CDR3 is TGTGCCAGCAGCCCAGTCGGGGGCTACACCTTC.

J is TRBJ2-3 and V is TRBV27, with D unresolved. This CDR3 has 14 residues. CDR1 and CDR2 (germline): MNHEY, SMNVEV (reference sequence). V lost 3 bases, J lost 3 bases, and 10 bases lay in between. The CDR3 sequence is CASSLISRTDTQYF. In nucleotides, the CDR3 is TGTGCCAGCAGTTTGATAAGCAGGACAGATACGCAGTATTTT.